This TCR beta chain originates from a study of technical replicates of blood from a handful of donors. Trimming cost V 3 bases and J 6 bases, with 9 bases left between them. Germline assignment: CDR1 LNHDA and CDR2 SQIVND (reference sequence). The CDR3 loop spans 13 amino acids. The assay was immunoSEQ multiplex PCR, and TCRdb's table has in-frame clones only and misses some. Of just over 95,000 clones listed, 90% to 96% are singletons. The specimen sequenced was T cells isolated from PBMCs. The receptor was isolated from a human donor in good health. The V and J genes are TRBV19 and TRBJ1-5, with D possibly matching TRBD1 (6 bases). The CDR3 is CASSIEGVQPQHF. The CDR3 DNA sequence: TGTGCCAGTAGTATCGAGGGGGTTCAGCCCCAGCATTTT.